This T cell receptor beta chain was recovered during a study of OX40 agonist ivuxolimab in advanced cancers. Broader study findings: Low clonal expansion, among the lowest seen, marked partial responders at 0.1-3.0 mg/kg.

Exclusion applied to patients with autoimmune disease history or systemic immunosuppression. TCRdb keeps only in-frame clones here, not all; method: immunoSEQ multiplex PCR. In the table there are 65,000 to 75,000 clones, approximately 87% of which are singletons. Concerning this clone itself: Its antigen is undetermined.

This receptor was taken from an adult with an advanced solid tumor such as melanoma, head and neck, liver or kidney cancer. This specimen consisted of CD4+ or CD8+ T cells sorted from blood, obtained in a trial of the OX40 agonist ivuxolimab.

The CDR3 protein is CASRTGTGELFF. For the CDR3, the DNA is TGCGCCAGCAGAACAGGGACGGGGGAGCTGTTTTTT. The J gene is TRBJ2-2, the V gene TRBV10-2; possibly TRBD1 for D (6 bases). CDR1 WSHSY and CDR2 SAAADI come from the germline V gene. The CDR3 has 12 amino acids. Trimming cost V 6 bases and J 8 bases, with 10 bases left between them.